Listed below are T cell receptor beta chains from one sample, sequenced in a study of response to subunit inactivated influenza vaccine. MiXCR, applied by TCRdb to the RT-PCR reads, yields one record per CDR3 protein. The sample yields roughly 540,000 distinct CDR3 sequences, 20% to 25% seen once. Another study also made use of these data, one on T cells expressing NK-cell markers.

The material was CD4+ T cells sorted from PBMCs, obtained 11 to 12 days after vaccination. These receptors were collected from a man in his fifties who received an inactivated influenza vaccine. CDR3s leave out the opening cysteine and the closing phenylalanine or tryptophan. Clone size appears in some rows only: once, few, many, or a class for an expanded clone.

j_call cdr3_length v_call clone_size cdr3_aa
TRBJ2-7 12 TRBV12-3/TRBV12-4 . ASSWTSTEYEQY
TRBJ2-7 15 TRBV7-2 few ASSLWRSGRATYEQY
TRBJ2-5 13 TRBV7-9 few ASTSDTLMAETQY
TRBJ2-7 12 TRBV12-3/TRBV12-4 few ASSNSDGPYEQY
TRBJ2-3 11 TRBV29-1 many SVEKGATDTQY
TRBJ2-4 14 TRBV28 . ASRKAGQHLGNIQY
TRBJ2-1 14 TRBV7-9 . ASRGSGTSFHNEQF
TRBJ2-3 12 TRBV29-1 few SVDGIRGTDTQY
TRBJ2-3 11 TRBV6-1 . ASTGSGRDTQY
TRBJ2-5 10 TRBV18 many ASSPQQETQY
TRBJ1-1 16 TRBV4-3 . ASSPDYRTGGENTEAF
TRBJ2-1 12 TRBV5-1 . ASSYGQEYNEQF
TRBJ2-1 12 TRBV6-2/TRBV6-3 . ASSDADRDNEQF
TRBJ1-5 13 TRBV7-2 few ASSLVAGANQPQH
TRBJ2-5 9 TRBV20-1 . SAKLQETQY
TRBJ2-1 16 TRBV4-2 . ASSQDEGSGGSSNEQF
TRBJ2-1 8 TRBV20-1 few SASKRGQF
TRBJ2-1 15 TRBV5-1 . ASSTTSGSSSYNEQF
TRBJ1-5 14 TRBV28 few ASKRQGSYSNQPQH
TRBJ2-5 14 TRBV28 few ASSLWGEGARETQY
TRBJ2-1 12 TRBV7-2 . ASSGRGGAKEQF
TRBJ1-4 13 TRBV7-2 . ASSLDRGSNEKLF
TRBJ2-7 13 TRBV11-2 . ASSSQTGQPYEQY
TRBJ2-6 15 TRBV19 once ASSIDLGVAGANVLT
TRBJ2-1 13 TRBV20-1 . SARSGASSYNEQF
TRBJ2-5 12 TRBV4-3 . ASHLWGRGETQY
TRBJ2-1 14 TRBV12-3/TRBV12-4 . ASSPRILAGYNEQF
TRBJ2-1 14 TRBV10-3 few AISGHSGTVDNEQF
TRBJ1-6 13 TRBV3-1 few ASSQRAIYNSPLH
TRBJ2-7 12 TRBV4-2 . ASSQVGSSYEQY
TRBJ2-1 15 TRBV7-9 . ASSPPSGRASYNEQF
TRBJ1-1 11 TRBV6-2/TRBV6-3 few ASSYGSYTEAF
TRBJ2-7 9 TRBV10-3 few AIEAGGRQN
TRBJ1-6 11 TRBV27 . ASSYRGGSPLH
TRBJ2-2 11 TRBV7-9 . APRGPNTGELF
TRBJ2-1 10 TRBV7-9 few ASSFRLNEQF
TRBJ2-5 10 TRBV6-2/TRBV6-3 . ASSYDEETQY
TRBJ2-7 14 TRBV6-2/TRBV6-3 once ASIKTPDRGTYEQY
TRBJ2-7 11 TRBV12-3/TRBV12-4 . ASSFTDGLGQY
TRBJ1-2 13 TRBV4-2 . ASSQVPGSNYGYT
TRBJ2-5 14 TRBV20-1 few SADGASGRPQETQY
TRBJ1-5 14 TRBV7-2 . ASSFLGQGVSQPQH
TRBJ1-1 12 TRBV7-9 . ASSLPKGNTEAF
TRBJ1-6 13 TRBV12-3/TRBV12-4 few ASSLLGGGGSPLH
TRBJ2-1 13 TRBV5-1 . ASSLDGGNLNEQF
TRBJ1-1 14 TRBV18 . ASSQQRTLGNTEAF
TRBJ2-1 11 TRBV4-1 few ASSLSWATEQF
TRBJ1-6 11 TRBV12-3/TRBV12-4 . ASSSGADSPLH
TRBJ2-4 11 TRBV3-1 few ASSQGQGNIQY
TRBJ2-7 12 TRBV10-3 . AISTPGTRYEQY
TRBJ2-1 13 TRBV7-2 . ASSLVAGGGNEQF
TRBJ1-1 12 TRBV20-1 . SATPGHLNTEAF
TRBJ2-1 11 TRBV12-3/TRBV12-4 . ASAAGGRNEQF